The 6 T cell receptor beta chains below all came from one sample that was sequenced in a study of cytomegalovirus exposure and HLA in healthy donors. It was with 60 Vbeta and 13 Jbeta primers that the PCR ran. Generated by immunoSEQ multiplex PCR, the TCRdb table keeps only in-frame clones and is missing some. In the table there are 70,000 to 100,000 clones, 69% of which are singletons. What was sequenced was PBMCs. Source of these receptors: a man between 50 and 59 years old in good health and CMV-seronegative.

This clone was detected only a few times. V gene TRBV5-1 combines with J gene TRBJ2-1; TRBD2 aligns across 7 bases. The CDR3 is 15 amino acids. The trim removed 1 base at V and 3 bases at J, leaving 4 bases unmatched. Germline assignment: CDR1 SGHRS and CDR2 YFSETQ. The CDR3 is CASSLFPGGYNEQFF. CDR3 in DNA: TGCGCCAGCAGCTTGTTCCCGGGGGGCTACAATGAGCAGTTCTTC. The whole variable domain, filled in from reference TRBV5-1 and TRBJ2-1, reads KAGVTQTPRYLIKTRGQQVTLSCSPISGHRSVSWYQQTPGQGLQFLFEYFSETQRNKGNFPGRFSGRQFSNSRSEMNVSTLELGDSALYLCASSLFPGGYNEQFFGPGTRLTVL.

The genes are TRBV5-1 and TRBJ2-3, with 12 bases identical to TRBD2. The CDR3 sequence is 16 residues long. The ends lost 1 base at V and 4 bases at J; junction bases unmatched: 4. Germline V gene data show CDR1 as SGHRS and CDR2 as YFSETQ. CDR3 DNA: TGCGCCAGCAGCTTGCCTAGCGGGGGGGCCGCAGATACGCAGTATTTT. Protein product: CASSLPSGGAADTQYF.

This clone was found a few times. The rearrangement uses TRBV5-1 and TRBJ2-3; 7 bases agree with TRBD1. Trimming at V came to 4 bases and at J to 0 bases, leaving 8 bases not matched to a gene. The length of the CDR3 is 16 residues. Germline V gene lookup returns CDR1 SGHRS and CDR2 YFSETQ. In DNA form, the CDR3 reads TGCGCCAGCAGCCTCTGGGGACAGAGGAGCACAGATACGCAGTATTTT. Protein: CASSLWGQRSTDTQYF. The variable domain in full, completed from reference TRBV5-1 and TRBJ2-3, reads KAGVTQTPRYLIKTRGQQVTLSCSPISGHRSVSWYQQTPGQGLQFLFEYFSETQRNKGNFPGRFSGRQFSNSRSEMNVSTLELGDSALYLCASSLWGQRSTDTQYFGPGTRLTVL.

This rearrangement joins TRBV29-1 to TRBJ2-1, with D maybe TRBD2 (5 bases). Trimming removed 6 bases at V and 0 bases at J, with 12 bases between. The CDR3 sequence is 14 residues long. CDR1 and CDR2 from the germline V gene are SQVTM and ANQGSEA. CDR3 in DNA: TGCAGCGTGATCCTGGGAGTCTCCTACAATGAGCAGTTCTTC. Translated, it gives CSVILGVSYNEQFF.

This rearrangement joins TRBV7-9 to TRBJ1-4, with TRBD1 matching over 8 bases. The trim removed 5 bases at V and 4 bases at J, leaving 6 bases unmatched. CDR1 is SEHNR and CDR2 is FQNEAQ in the germline V gene (reference sequence). The CDR3 loop spans 15 amino acids. The DNA of the CDR3 is TGTGCCAGCAGCCGGGACAGGCGGCATAATGAAAAACTGTTTTTT. As protein: CASSRDRRHNEKLFF.

The rearrangement joins TRBV27 to TRBJ1-2, with D possibly being TRBD1 (5 bases). V dropped 5 bases and J dropped 4 bases, with 14 bases sitting between them. The CDR3 length is 14 residues. The germline V gene encodes CDR1 MNHEY and CDR2 SMNVEV (reference sequence). DNA for the CDR3: TGTGCCAGCAGTCCGCAGGGAGGTCCCTATGGCTACACCTTC. This codes for CASSPQGGPYGYTF.